Sequencing of this T cell receptor (beta chain) was carried out in a study of T-cell memory formation after mild COVID-19. Researchers used 5'RACE with constant-segment primers to make TCR alpha and TCR beta cDNA libraries that carry sample barcodes and UMIs. TCRdb processed the 5' RACE reads anew with MiXCR; each CDR3 protein has one entry. The table has fewer than 250,000 distinct CDR3 sequences, roughly 27% seen once. CDR1 and CDR2 (germline): LNHNV, YYDKDF (reference sequence). The V end lost 0 bases, the J end lost 5 bases, and 7 bases lay between the germline ends. The CDR3 covers 13 residues. General study findings and limits: CD4+ contracting clones were mainly CM and EM; CD8+ ones, EMRA. Second-wave clones with a day 37 peak had unconfirmed SARS-CoV-2 specificity. Clones shrinking from day 15 to 85 showed even CD4/CD8 mixes; later expanders tilted CD4+.

This clonotype was seen just once. What it recognizes is unknown. The material sequenced was PBMCs or a T cell subset sorted from them (not recorded which). The chain carries TRBV15 and TRBJ1-2; D call uncertain. This clonotype originated in an adult woman who had mild COVID-19 (a few samples of this study predate the infection). Cell type and time point are not known. The CDR3 loop is CATSRDARYGYTF. CDR3 bases: TGTGCCACCAGCAGAGATGCGCGATATGGCTACACCTTC.